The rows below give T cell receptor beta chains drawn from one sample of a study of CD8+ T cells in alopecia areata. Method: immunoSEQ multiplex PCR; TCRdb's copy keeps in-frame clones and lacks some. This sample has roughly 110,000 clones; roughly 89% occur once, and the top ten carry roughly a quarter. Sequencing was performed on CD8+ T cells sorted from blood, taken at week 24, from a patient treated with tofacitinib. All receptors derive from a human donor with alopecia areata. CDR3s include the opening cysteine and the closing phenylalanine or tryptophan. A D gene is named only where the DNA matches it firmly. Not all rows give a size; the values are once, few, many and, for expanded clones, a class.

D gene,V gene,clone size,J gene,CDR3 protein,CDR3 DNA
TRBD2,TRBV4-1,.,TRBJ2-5,CASSQDLGSGGHETQYF,TGCGCCAGCAGCCAAGATCTCGGTAGCGGGGGCCACGAGACCCAGTACTTC
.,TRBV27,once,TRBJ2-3,CASSLAGLNTQYF,TGTGCCAGCAGTTTAGCGGGACTCAATACGCAGTATTTT
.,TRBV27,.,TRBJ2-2,CASSLYRSNTGELFF,TGTGCCAGCAGTTTATACAGGTCGAACACCGGGGAGCTGTTTTTT
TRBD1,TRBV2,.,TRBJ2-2,CASSESGQGLAGELFF,TGTGCCAGCAGTGAATCGGGACAGGGGTTGGCCGGGGAGCTGTTTTTT
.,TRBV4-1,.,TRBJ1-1,CASSQDPEMNTEAFF,TGCGCCAGCAGCCAAGACCCAGAAATGAACACTGAAGCTTTCTTT
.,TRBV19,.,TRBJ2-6,CASRISSGANVLTF,TGTGCCAGTAGGATAAGCTCTGGGGCCAACGTCCTGACTTTC
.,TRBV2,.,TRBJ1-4,CASTSRVEEKEKLFF,TGTGCCAGCACCTCCCGGGTGGAAGAAAAGGAAAAACTGTTTTTT
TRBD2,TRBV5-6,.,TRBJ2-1,CASSLVAGGPYNEQFF,TGTGCCAGCAGCTTGGTGGCGGGGGGGCCCTACAATGAGCAGTTCTTC
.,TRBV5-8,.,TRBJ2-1,CASSLGRGPYNEQFF,TGTGCCAGCAGCTTGGGGCGGGGTCCCTACAATGAGCAGTTCTTC
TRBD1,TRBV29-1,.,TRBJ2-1,CSVEEWGQGSYNEQFF,TGCAGCGTTGAAGAGTGGGGACAGGGCTCCTACAATGAGCAGTTCTTC
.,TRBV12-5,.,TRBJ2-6,CASGFHTPAREQRVTF,TGTGCTAGTGGTTTCCATACCCCCGCCAGAGAGCAGCGAGTGACTTTC